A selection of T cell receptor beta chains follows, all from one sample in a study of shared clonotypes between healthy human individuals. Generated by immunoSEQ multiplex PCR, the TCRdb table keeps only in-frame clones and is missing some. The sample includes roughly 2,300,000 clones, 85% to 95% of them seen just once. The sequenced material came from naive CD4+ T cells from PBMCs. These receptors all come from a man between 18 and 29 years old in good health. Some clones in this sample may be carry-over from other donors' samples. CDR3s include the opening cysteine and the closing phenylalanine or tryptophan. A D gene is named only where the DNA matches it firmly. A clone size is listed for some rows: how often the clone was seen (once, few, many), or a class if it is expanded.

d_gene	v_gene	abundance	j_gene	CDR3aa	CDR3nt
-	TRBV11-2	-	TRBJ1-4	CASSPYLGGNEKLFF	TGTGCCAGCAGCCCTTACTTGGGGGGTAATGAAAAACTGTTTTTT
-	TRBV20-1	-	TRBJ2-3	CSATYSDTQYF	TGCAGTGCTACATACTCAGATACGCAGTATTTT
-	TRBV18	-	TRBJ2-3	CASSHPQTGRDTQYF	TGTGCCAGCTCACATCCTCAGACGGGTAGGGACACGCAGTATTTT
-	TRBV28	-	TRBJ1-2	CASIRMSDGFGYTF	TGTGCCAGCATTAGGATGTCGGACGGTTTTGGCTACACCTTC
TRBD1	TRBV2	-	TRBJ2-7	CASRVKLDRSYEQYF	TGTGCCAGCAGAGTGAAGCTGGACAGGTCTTACGAGCAGTACTTC
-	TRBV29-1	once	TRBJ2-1	CSGVGTPVNNEQFF	TGCAGCGGGGTGGGGACACCCGTCAACAATGAGCAGTTCTTC
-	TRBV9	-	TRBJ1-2	CASSVADRYGYTF	TGTGCCAGCAGCGTCGCGGACCGCTATGGCTACACCTTC
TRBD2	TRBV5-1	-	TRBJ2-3	CASSLSRAGGKDTQYF	TGCGCCAGCAGCTTGTCTCGAGCGGGGGGCAAGGATACGCAGTATTTT
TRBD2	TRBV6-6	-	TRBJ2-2	CASGTSANTGELFF	TGTGCCAGCGGTACTAGCGCGAACACCGGGGAGCTGTTTTTT
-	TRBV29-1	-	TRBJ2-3	CSVCQGKRDTQYF	TGCAGCGTTTGTCAGGGGAAGCGAGATACGCAGTATTTT
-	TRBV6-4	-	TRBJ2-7	CASSEAMGSSYEQYF	TGTGCCAGCAGTGAGGCCATGGGGAGCTCCTACGAGCAGTACTTC
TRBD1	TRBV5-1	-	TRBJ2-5	CASSLAGGVSTRETQYF	TGCGCCAGCAGCTTGGCAGGGGGCGTGAGTACCCGGGAGACCCAGTACTTC
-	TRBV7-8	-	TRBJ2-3	CASSSLTAGLDTQYF	TGTGCCAGCAGCAGCCTGACGGCAGGTCTAGATACGCAGTATTTT
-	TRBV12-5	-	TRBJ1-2	CASGLVDPTVRDGYTF	TGTGCTAGTGGTTTGGTAGACCCGACAGTCAGGGATGGCTACACCTTC
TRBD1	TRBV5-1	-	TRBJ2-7	CASSLETGGLVEQYF	TGCGCCAGCAGCTTGGAGACAGGGGGCCTAGTGGAGCAGTACTTC
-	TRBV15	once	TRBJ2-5	CATSRGSLGDLLDF	TGTGCCACCAGCAGAGGTTCGTTGGGCGACCTCCTTGACTTC
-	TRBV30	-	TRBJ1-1	CAHGGGEAFF	TGTGCCCACGGGGGGGGTGAAGCTTTCTTT
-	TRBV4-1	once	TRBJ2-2	CASSQGGRGELFF	TGCGCCAGCAGCCAGGGCGGGCGCGGGGAGCTGTTTTTT
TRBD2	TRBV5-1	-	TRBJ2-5	CASSLAASGSTFQETQYF	TGCGCCAGCAGCTTGGCGGCTAGCGGGAGTACCTTCCAAGAGACCCAGTACTTC
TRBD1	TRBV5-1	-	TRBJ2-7	CASSRPRTGVSYEQYF	TGCGCCAGCAGCCGCCCTAGGACAGGGGTCTCCTACGAGCAGTACTTC